The entry below gives a single T cell receptor (beta chain) sequence along with its context. TCRdb's table, derived via immunoSEQ multiplex PCR, lists solely in-frame clones and lacks some. Of about 95,000 clones detected, around four fifths appear once; the ten largest clones hold around 20%. The sample is drawn from a study of control samples from healthy donors and cancer patients. The CDR3 consists of 16 residues. V trimming: 6 bases; J trimming: 9 bases; junction bases outside the gene matches: 19. Germline V CDR1 and CDR2: MDHEN, SYDVKM. This chain connects TRBV28 to TRBJ2-5; 7 bases align to TRBD1. Sequencing was done on a sample of blood. The origin of this receptor is a man aged 25 to 40 in good health. CDR3: CASRTPRQGVDMAQYF. The CDR3 DNA reads as TGTGCCAGCAGAACACCGAGGCAGGGGGTAGATATGGCCCAGTACTTC.